The next 28 T cell receptor beta chains were all read from a single sample in a study of OX40 agonist ivuxolimab in advanced cancers. TCRdb's copy holds only in-frame clones and misses some; the assay was immunoSEQ multiplex PCR. The data show approximately 62,000 clones, around 93% seen once. The input for sequencing was CD4+ or CD8+ T cells sorted from blood, taken in a trial of the OX40 agonist ivuxolimab. Receptor source: an adult with an advanced solid tumor such as melanoma, head and neck, liver or kidney cancer.

The rearrangement joins TRBV13 to TRBJ2-5; D is perhaps TRBD1 or TRBD2 (5 bases each). V lost 5 bases to trimming and J lost 3 bases, with 13 bases between them. This CDR3 has 14 residues. Germline loops: CDR1 PRHDT, CDR2 FYEKMQ (reference sequence). The CDR3 protein is CASSQGRMEETQYF. In nucleotides, the CDR3 is TGTGCCAGCAGCCAGGGACGGATGGAAGAGACCCAGTACTTC.

The chain employs TRBV5-1 and TRBJ1-1, with D unclear. Trimming removed 4 bases from V and 7 bases from J, with 11 bases in between. The CDR3 sequence is 12 residues long. Germline CDR1 reads SGHRS; CDR2 reads YFSETQ. Here the CDR3 DNA reads TGCGCCAGCAGCCCCCTGGGTGATGAAGCTTTCTTT. Translated: CASSPLGDEAFF. Filled out from reference TRBV5-1 and TRBJ1-1, the complete variable domain reads KAGVTQTPRYLIKTRGQQVTLSCSPISGHRSVSWYQQTPGQGLQFLFEYFSETQRNKGNFPGRFSGRQFSNSRSEMNVSTLELGDSALYLCASSPLGDEAFFGQGTRLTVV.

The chain joins TRBV4-1 to TRBJ2-3; D is unresolved. The germline CDR1 and CDR2 sequences are MGHRA and YSYEKL. This CDR3 is 13 amino acids long. Trimming took off 2 bases at V and 0 bases at J, with 3 bases between the two ends. DNA of the CDR3: TGCGCCAGCAGCCAACCTAGCACAGATACGCAGTATTTT. Translation gives CASSQPSTDTQYF.

This clone appeared a single time. This chain links TRBV4-3 with TRBJ2-1, with TRBD2 identical over 11 bases. CDR3 length: 15 residues. Germline CDR1 LGHNA, CDR2 YSLEER. The V and J ends lost 3 bases and 3 bases, in that order; junction bases with no gene match: 1. The DNA for the CDR3 is TGCGCCAGCAGCCAGACTAGCGGGGTCTACAATGAGCAGTTCTTC. Its protein product is CASSQTSGVYNEQFF.

The chain combines TRBV7-9 with TRBJ1-2; D remains unclear. Germline assignment: CDR1 SEHNR and CDR2 FQNEAQ (reference sequence). The CDR3 length is 15 residues. Trimming removed 1 base at V and 4 bases at J, with 13 bases between. The CDR3 here is CASSLVDYIGYGYTF. CDR3 coding DNA: TGTGCCAGCAGCTTAGTGGACTATATAGGCTATGGCTACACCTTC.

This clone was seen a few times. The chain couples TRBV30 to TRBJ1-1, with D possibly being TRBD1 (5 bases). V was pared by 0 bases and J by 3 bases, with 14 bases between. Germline loops: CDR1 GTSNPN, CDR2 SVGIG (reference sequence). The CDR3 extends over 15 amino acids. The CDR3 coding sequence is TGTGCCTGGAGTGTACAGGATGCGCCTTACACTGAAGCTTTCTTT. Amino acid sequence: CAWSVQDAPYTEAFF.

The chain has TRBV4-2 and TRBJ2-2, with D maybe TRBD2 (6 bases). Trimming took 4 bases from V and 6 from J, leaving 9 bases between them. Germline CDR1 is LGHNA and CDR2 is YNFKEQ. The CDR3 spans 13 residues. The CDR3 coding sequence is TGTGCCAGCAGCCGCACGGGAGCCGGGGAGCTGTTTTTT. This translates into CASSRTGAGELFF.

The chain carries TRBV9 and TRBJ1-2; TRBD1 aligns across 7 bases. Losses at the gene ends were 0 bases for V and 5 bases for J; bases not matched to a gene: 7. Germline assignment: CDR1 SGDLS and CDR2 YYNGEE. CDR3 size: 15 residues. CDR3: CASSVGAGGGYGYTF. The CDR3 DNA is TGTGCCAGCAGCGTAGGCGCAGGGGGGGGTTATGGCTACACCTTC.

The V and J genes are TRBV6-5 and TRBJ2-7, with D perhaps TRBD2 (5 bases). Germline V gives CDR1 MNHEY, CDR2 SVGAGI. This CDR3 region has 13 residues. Trimming removed 4 bases from V and 6 bases from J, with 13 bases in between. CDR3 residues: CASSLGRGIEQYF. CDR3 sequence (DNA): TGTGCCAGCAGTTTGGGTCGGGGTATCGAGCAGTACTTC.

The chain couples TRBV4-1 to TRBJ1-2, with 8 positions matching TRBD1. Unmatched junction bases numbered 6, after V lost 1 base and J lost 5 bases. The CDR3 contains 15 residues. From germline, CDR1 is MGHRA and CDR2 YSYEKL. The CDR3 nucleotides read TGCGCCAGCAGCCAAGTACAGGGGGATGAATATGGCTACACCTTC. Its protein is CASSQVQGDEYGYTF.

The chain recombines TRBV27 with TRBJ2-2; D uncertain. V lost 6 bases to trimming and J lost 1 base, with 18 bases between them. This CDR3 region has 17 residues. The germline V gene has CDR1 MNHEY and CDR2 SMNVEV (reference sequence). This CDR3 is CASSPERYTLNTGELFF. CDR3 in DNA: TGTGCCAGCAGCCCAGAACGATACACCTTGAACACCGGGGAGCTGTTTTTT.

The chain has TRBV11-2 and TRBJ2-5; 7 bases line up with TRBD2. CDR1 and CDR2 (germline): SGHAT, FQNNGV. V dropped 1 base and J dropped 4; count of bases not matched to a gene: 6. This CDR3 is 15 amino acids long. DNA of the CDR3: TGTGCCAGCAGCTTAGGTCCGCGGGAGAGAGAGACCCAGTACTTC. Encoded protein: CASSLGPRERETQYF. The full variable domain, its missing parts supplied by reference TRBV11-2 and TRBJ2-5, is EAGVAQSPRYKIIEKRQSVAFWCNPISGHATLYWYQQILGQGPKLLIQFQNNGVVDDSQLPKDRFSAERLKGVDSTLKIQPAKLEDSAVYLCASSLGPRERETQYFGPGTRLLVL.

This clone was picked up one time. Here the CDR3 DNA reads TGTGCCAGCAGTTCTCTAGCGGGAGGACCGGCAGATACGCAGTATTTT. Protein sequence: CASSSLAGGPADTQYF. The chain carries TRBV27 and TRBJ2-3; 11 nucleotides line up with TRBD2. The CDR3 has 16 residues. The trim removed 4 bases at V and 4 bases at J, leaving 7 bases unmatched. Germline V lookup: CDR1 MNHEY, CDR2 SMNVEV (reference sequence).

The chain employs TRBV6-5 and TRBJ2-7; D is possibly TRBD2 (5 bases). V shed 6 bases and J shed 4 bases, with 13 bases lying between them. This CDR3 comprises 13 residues. Germline-derived CDR1 and CDR2 are MNHEY and SVGAGI. The CDR3 sequence is CASSRTWEYEQYF. The CDR3 bases are TGTGCCAGCAGCCGTACTTGGGAGTACGAGCAGTACTTC.

The rearrangement joins TRBV5-1 to TRBJ2-7; the D gene could be TRBD1 or TRBD2 (5 bases each). The length of the CDR3 is 15 residues. CDR1 is SGHRS, CDR2 YFSETQ, per germline. The V gene lost 4 bases and the J gene lost 0 bases, with 14 bases spanning the gap. The CDR3 bases are TGCGCCAGCAGCCCAATAGGGGAGAGCTCCTACGAGCAGTACTTC. Translating gives CASSPIGESSYEQYF.

The chain joins TRBV27 to TRBJ2-7; TRBD1 matches at 8 bases. The length of the CDR3 is 13 residues. V dropped 8 bases and J dropped 0; count of bases not matched to a gene: 3. Germline CDR1 reads MNHEY; CDR2 reads SMNVEV (reference sequence). The CDR3 DNA reads as TGTGCCAGCCGGACAGGGTACTCCTACGAGCAGTACTTC. Translation gives CASRTGYSYEQYF.

This rearrangement joins TRBV4-1 to TRBJ2-5; maybe TRBD2 (5 bases). Trimming shortened V by 0 bases and J by 5 bases, and 13 bases separated the two germline ends. The CDR3 spans 15 residues. Germline V lookup: CDR1 MGHRA, CDR2 YSYEKL. CDR3 DNA: TGCGCCAGCAGCCAAGATCAACGGGGAAGTGAGACCCAGTACTTC. It is translated as CASSQDQRGSETQYF.

The chain recombines TRBV5-1 with TRBJ2-5; D is uncertain. The CDR3 totals 13 residues. Germline values: CDR1 SGHRS, CDR2 YFSETQ. V shed 0 bases and J shed 5 bases, with 8 bases lying between them. CDR3 coding DNA: TGCGCCAGCAGCTTGGATCCCCTGGAGACCCAGTACTTC. Amino acids: CASSLDPLETQYF. The whole variable domain, remainder taken from reference TRBV5-1 and TRBJ2-5, is KAGVTQTPRYLIKTRGQQVTLSCSPISGHRSVSWYQQTPGQGLQFLFEYFSETQRNKGNFPGRFSGRQFSNSRSEMNVSTLELGDSALYLCASSLDPLETQYFGPGTRLLVL.

This chain uses TRBV7-2 with TRBJ1-2, with TRBD1 matching over 8 bases. CDR3 length: 15 amino acids. The V segment lost 1 base and the J segment 0 bases; nucleotides outside the gene matches: 1. Germline CDR1 reads SGHTA; CDR2 reads FQGNSA. The CDR3 DNA reads as TGTGCCAGCAGCTTAGAGGACAGGGCTAACTATGGCTACACCTTC. Its translation: CASSLEDRANYGYTF.

J is TRBJ1-1 and V is TRBV2, with D unclear. Per germline, CDR1 SNHLY and CDR2 FYNNEI. The V end was cut by 4 bases, the J end by 10 bases, with 19 bases between. The length of the CDR3 is 14 residues. Here the CDR3 reads CASSVTTRLIGAFF. As DNA, the CDR3 is TGTGCCAGCAGTGTCACGACTCGGTTGATTGGAGCTTTCTTT.

The chain couples TRBV30 to TRBJ2-7; either TRBD1 or TRBD2 may fit D (5 bases each). V gave up 2 bases and J gave up 2 bases, with 13 bases separating them. CDR3 size: 14 residues. Germline lookup yields CDR1 GTSNPN and CDR2 SVGIG (reference sequence). In DNA form, the CDR3 reads TGTGCCTGGAGTCCCCCGCTGGGACCCTACGAGCAGTACTTC. Encoded protein: CAWSPPLGPYEQYF.

This clone was seen just once. This chain connects TRBV7-9 to TRBJ2-5; no clear D gene. Germline V gene data show CDR1 as SEHNR and CDR2 as FQNEAQ (reference sequence). This CDR3 contains 15 residues. V was clipped by 1 base and J by 5 bases, with 14 bases between them. CDR3 protein: CASSLVRQSAETQYF. CDR3 sequence (DNA): TGTGCCAGCAGCTTAGTGAGGCAGTCGGCGGAGACCCAGTACTTC.

This clone was seen a single time. CDR3 sequence (DNA): TGCGCCAGCAGCCCCGACGCGGGCCCACCCTCCTACGAGCAGTACTTC. Amino acids: CASSPDAGPPSYEQYF. The chain is built from TRBV4-1 and TRBJ2-7; a possible D gene is TRBD2 (5 bases). Germline V CDR1 and CDR2: MGHRA, YSYEKL. The V and J ends lost 4 bases and 0 bases respectively, with 16 bases between them. There are 16 residues in the CDR3.

The chain carries TRBV27 and TRBJ1-5, with D perhaps matching TRBD1 (6 bases). The CDR3 extends over 14 amino acids. V was shortened by 3 bases and J by 5 bases, with 11 bases between the two germline ends. Germline V CDR1 and CDR2: MNHEY, SMNVEV (reference sequence). CDR3 sequence: CASSFGAGDQPQHF. In DNA, the CDR3 is TGTGCCAGCAGTTTTGGGGCAGGGGATCAGCCCCAGCATTTT.

The chain employs TRBV9 and TRBJ1-2, with 9 bases identical to TRBD1. Unmatched junction bases numbered 13, after V lost 3 bases and J lost 7 bases. In germline, CDR1 is SGDLS, CDR2 YYNGEE. The CDR3 totals 16 residues. The chain's CDR3 is CASSAEPLTGGFGYTF. The CDR3 coding sequence is TGTGCCAGCAGCGCCGAGCCGCTGACAGGGGGTTTTGGCTACACCTTC.

The chain is built from TRBV28 and TRBJ2-4; 14 bases match TRBD2. Trimming removed 5 bases from V and 9 bases from J; junction bases left unmatched: 6. From germline, CDR1 is MDHEN and CDR2 SYDVKM. The CDR3 consists of 15 residues. This CDR3 reads CASSGGTSGSVIQYF. CDR3 in DNA: TGTGCCAGCAGTGGGGGGACTAGCGGGAGTGTCATTCAGTACTTC.

J is TRBJ2-5 and V is TRBV29-1; no clear D. CDR1 and CDR2 (germline): SQVTM, ANQGSEA. V was cut by 8 bases and J by 5 bases, with 12 bases left in between. CDR3 length: 11 amino acids. The DNA for the CDR3 is TGCAGCTCCCAGGCTCTGGAGACCCAGTACTTC. It encodes CSSQALETQYF.

The chain uses TRBV2 and TRBJ2-2; perhaps TRBD1 as D (6 bases). Looked up from germline, CDR1 is SNHLY and CDR2 is FYNNEI. Trimming pared 11 bases from V and 0 bases from J, leaving 19 bases between. CDR3 size: 16 residues. The CDR3 sequence: CAGTRGIDANTGELFF. The CDR3 coding sequence is TGTGCCGGGACAAGGGGGATTGACGCGAACACCGGGGAGCTGTTTTTT.